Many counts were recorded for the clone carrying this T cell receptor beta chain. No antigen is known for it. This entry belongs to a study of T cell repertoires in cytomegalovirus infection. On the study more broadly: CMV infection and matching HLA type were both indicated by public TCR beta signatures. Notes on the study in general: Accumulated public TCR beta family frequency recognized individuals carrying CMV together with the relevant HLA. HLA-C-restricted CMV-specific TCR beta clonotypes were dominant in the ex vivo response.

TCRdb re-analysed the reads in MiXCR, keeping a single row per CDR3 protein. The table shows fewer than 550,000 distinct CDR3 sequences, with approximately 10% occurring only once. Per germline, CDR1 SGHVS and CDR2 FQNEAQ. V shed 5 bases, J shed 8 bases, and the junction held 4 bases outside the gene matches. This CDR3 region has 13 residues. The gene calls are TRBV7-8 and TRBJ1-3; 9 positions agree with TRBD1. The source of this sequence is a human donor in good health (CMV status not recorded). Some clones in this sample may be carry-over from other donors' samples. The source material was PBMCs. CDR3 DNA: TGTGCCAGCAGCCCCGACAGGGGGGACACCATATATTTT. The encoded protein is CASSPDRGDTIYF.